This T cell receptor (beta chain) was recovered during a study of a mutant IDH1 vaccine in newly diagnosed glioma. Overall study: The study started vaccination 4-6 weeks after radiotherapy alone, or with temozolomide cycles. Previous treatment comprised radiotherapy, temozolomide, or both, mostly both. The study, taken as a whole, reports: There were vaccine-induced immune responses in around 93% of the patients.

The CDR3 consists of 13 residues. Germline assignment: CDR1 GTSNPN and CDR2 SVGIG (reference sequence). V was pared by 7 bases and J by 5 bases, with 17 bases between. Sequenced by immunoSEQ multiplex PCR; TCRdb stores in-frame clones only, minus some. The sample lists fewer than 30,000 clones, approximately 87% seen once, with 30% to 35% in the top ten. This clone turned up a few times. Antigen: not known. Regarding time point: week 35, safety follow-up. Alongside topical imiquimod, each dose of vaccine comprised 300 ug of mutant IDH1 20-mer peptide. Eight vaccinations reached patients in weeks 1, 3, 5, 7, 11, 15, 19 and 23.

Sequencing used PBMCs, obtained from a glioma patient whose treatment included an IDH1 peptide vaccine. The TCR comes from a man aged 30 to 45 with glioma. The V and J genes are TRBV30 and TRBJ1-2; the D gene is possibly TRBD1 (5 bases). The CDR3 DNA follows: TGTGCCTCCGAGGAGATGGGACGGTATGGCTACACCTTC. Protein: CASEEMGRYGYTF. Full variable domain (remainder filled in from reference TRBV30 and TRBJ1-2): SQTIHQWPATLVQPVGSPLSLECTVEGTSNPNLYWYRQAAGRGLQLLFYSVGIGQISSEVPQNLSASRPQDRQFILSSKKLLLSDSGFYLCASEEMGRYGYTFGSGTRLTVV.